Described below is a single T cell receptor (beta chain) sequence and its context. These data belong to a study of preoperative IRX-2 immunotherapy in early breast cancer. Germline V gene lookup returns CDR1 SGHTA and CDR2 FQGNSA. V was shortened by 5 bases and J by 6 bases, with 16 bases between the two germline ends. CDR3 length equals 14 residues. Only in-frame clones appear in the TCRdb table, and some are missing; sequencing was by immunoSEQ multiplex PCR. Here the sample spans under 30,000 clones, more than 80% being singletons. Documented treatment: preoperative locoregional IRX-2 cytokine immunotherapy. Preoperative locoregional IRX-2 cytokine immunotherapy was tested in the phase Ib source study.

The genes are TRBV7-2 and TRBJ1-1, with a weak D call TRBD1 (6 bases). The source is a human donor with breast cancer. The material sequenced was tumor tissue, taken after IRX-2 immunotherapy. Written as DNA, the CDR3 is TGTGCCAGCAGCCGTTTTGGGGGCGCCGCTGAAGCTTTCTTT. It yields the protein CASSRFGGAAEAFF.